Listed below are T cell receptor beta chains from one sample, sequenced in a study of blood T cell repertoires in COVID-19. Sequencing was performed with immunoSEQ multiplex PCR; in TCRdb, only in-frame clones are kept and a portion is missing. The sample has about 160,000 clones, 80% to 90% seen once. The source material was peripheral blood. These receptors originate from a woman aged 55-70 years who had recovered from COVID-19. The CDR3 runs from the conserved cysteine through the conserved F or W. D genes are given only for firm matches. Size values are once, few and many counts, or a class for expanded clones, and some rows have none.

TRBV12-3/TRBV12-4	-	TRBJ2-7	-	TGTGCCAGCAGTACAGGTCTCGAGCAGTACTTC	CASSTGLEQYF
TRBV5-1	-	TRBJ1-3	-	TGCGCCAGCAGCTTGGATGGGAGTAATAGAGGAAACACCATATATTTT	CASSLDGSNRGNTIYF
TRBV5-1	-	TRBJ1-3	-	TGCGCCAGCAGTCCATTTATTGCCTCGGAGAACACCATATATTTT	CASSPFIASENTIYF
TRBV28	once	TRBJ1-1	-	TGTGCCAGCAGTTCCCAGGTGAACACTGAAGCTTTCTTT	CASSSQVNTEAFF
TRBV6-5	-	TRBJ1-1	-	TGTGCCAGCAGTTACTCTGGACAACCGAACACTGAAGCTTTCTTT	CASSYSGQPNTEAFF
TRBV5-1	-	TRBJ2-3	TRBD2	TGCGCCAGCAGGTCTAGCGGGGGGGCATCAGATACGCAGTATTTT	CASRSSGGASDTQYF
TRBV28	-	TRBJ1-4	TRBD1	TGTGCCAGCAGTTTACCGGGACAGGGAGTAAAACTGTTTTTT	CASSLPGQGVKLFF
TRBV11-2	-	TRBJ2-7	-	TGTGCCAGCAGCTTAAACCGGGACTCCTCCTACGAGCAGTACTTC	CASSLNRDSSYEQYF
TRBV19	-	TRBJ1-5	TRBD1	TGTGCCAGTAGTATCCTGAAAAGACAGGGGATCGATCAGCCCCAGCATTTT	CASSILKRQGIDQPQHF
TRBV7-2	-	TRBJ1-5	TRBD1	TGTGCCAGCAGCCGCAAAACAGGGGCTAGGGGTAGCAATCAGCCCCAGCATTTT	CASSRKTGARGSNQPQHF
TRBV13	-	TRBJ2-3	TRBD2	TGTGCCAGCAGCCCTCGGACTAGCGGGGTAGATACGCAGTATTTT	CASSPRTSGVDTQYF
TRBV5-1	-	TRBJ1-5	TRBD1	TGCGCCAGCAGCTCCGGGACAGATCCCAATCAGCCCCAGCATTTT	CASSSGTDPNQPQHF
TRBV7-6	-	TRBJ2-1	TRBD2	TGTGCCAGCAGCTGGGTAGCGGGGGGGGGCAATGAGCAGTTCTTC	CASSWVAGGGNEQFF
TRBV6-5	-	TRBJ2-7	-	TGTGCCAGCACTGTTGTTTCCTACGAGCAGTACTTC	CASTVVSYEQYF
TRBV2	-	TRBJ1-2	TRBD1	TGTGCCAGCAAGGGACAGAGCGGGAACTATGGCTACACCTTC	CASKGQSGNYGYTF
TRBV4-3	once	TRBJ2-3	TRBD2	TGCGCCAGCAGCCAAGACCCCGGGGGGGCAGATACGCAGTATTTT	CASSQDPGGADTQYF
TRBV10-3	-	TRBJ2-7	-	TGTGCCATCAGTGATGGGCAGGCCTACGAGCAGTACTTC	CAISDGQAYEQYF
TRBV7-3	-	TRBJ2-1	-	TGTGCCAGCAGCTTAAGTAGAGGATACAATGAGCAGTTCTTC	CASSLSRGYNEQFF
TRBV30	-	TRBJ1-2	-	TGTGCCTGGAGTACCGAGGGGGTCCGCGGCTACACCTTC	CAWSTEGVRGYTF
TRBV9	-	TRBJ2-3	TRBD2	TGTGCCAGCAGCGGGATGGGACTAGCGGGGGGCGATACGCAGTATTTT	CASSGMGLAGGDTQYF
TRBV19	-	TRBJ1-1	-	TGTGCCAGTAGTATCGGGCTGGCGGGGGGGACTGAAGCTTTCTTT	CASSIGLAGGTEAFF
TRBV4-1	-	TRBJ1-2	-	TGCGCCAGCAGTTACTCTACAGGGCGACCTAACTATGGCTACACCTTC	CASSYSTGRPNYGYTF
TRBV19	-	TRBJ2-3	-	TGTGCCAGTAGTATCCAACGGACAGATACGCAGTATTTT	CASSIQRTDTQYF
TRBV27	-	TRBJ2-7	TRBD1	TGTGCCAGCAGTCCCTCAGGACAGGGGACCTACGAGCAGTACTTC	CASSPSGQGTYEQYF
TRBV20-1	-	TRBJ2-7	TRBD1	TGCAGTGCTAGTGGGACAGGAAGTACCTACGAGCAGTACTTC	CSASGTGSTYEQYF
TRBV12-3/TRBV12-4	-	TRBJ1-2	-	TGTGCCAGCAGTTTAGGGACAGACTATGGCTACACCTTC	CASSLGTDYGYTF
TRBV19	few	TRBJ2-2	-	TGTGCCAGTAGTATCGGGATTTGGAAGGTTCCCGGGGAGCTGTTTTTT	CASSIGIWKVPGELFF
TRBV6-5	-	TRBJ1-4	-	TGTGCCAGCAGTTACTCGCCGGGAACTTTCGAGAAACTGTTTTTT	CASSYSPGTFEKLFF
TRBV19	-	TRBJ1-4	TRBD1	TGTGCCAGTAGTACCGTACCGGGACAGAATTCCTCTGCAACTAATGAAAAACTGTTTTTT	CASSTVPGQNSSATNEKLFF
TRBV5-1	once	TRBJ2-5	-	TGCGCCAGCTACCCGAACGGGGAAGAGACCCAGTACTTC	CASYPNGEETQYF
TRBV19	-	TRBJ2-3	TRBD1	TGTGCCAGTAGTATAAGCTACAGGGGGCAGGTTGCAGATACGCAGTATTTT	CASSISYRGQVADTQYF
TRBV28	-	TRBJ2-7	TRBD1	TGTGCCAGCAGTAGTACCGGGACAGGGGGCCACGAGCAGTACTTC	CASSSTGTGGHEQYF
TRBV30	-	TRBJ2-7	-	TGTGCCTGGACTTTTGCAGGGGCCGGCGAGCAGTACTTC	CAWTFAGAGEQYF
TRBV11-2	-	TRBJ2-1	-	TGTGCCAGCAGCTTAGTACTGGTCGCGCATGAGCAGTTCTTC	CASSLVLVAHEQFF
TRBV19	-	TRBJ2-3	TRBD2	TGTGCCAGTAGTCGCGGGGGAACCACAGATACGCAGTATTTT	CASSRGGTTDTQYF
TRBV6-5	once	TRBJ1-5	-	TGTGCCAGCAGTCCCAACAGGCGTCCAGGGCCCCAGCATTTT	CASSPNRRPGPQHF
TRBV3-1/TRBV3-2	-	TRBJ2-7	-	TGTGCCAGCAGCCCCGACTGGAAGACCTACGAGCAGTACTTC	CASSPDWKTYEQYF
TRBV5-1	-	TRBJ2-3	TRBD2	TGCGCCAGCAGCCCAGCGACTAGCGTAAATGTGAGAAGTACGCAGTATTTT	CASSPATSVNVRSTQYF
TRBV7-5	-	TRBJ2-5	-	TGTGCCAGAAGCCCGGGGACAGGGGAACAAGAGACCCAGTACTTC	CARSPGTGEQETQYF
TRBV6-6	-	TRBJ2-2	-	TGTGCCAGCAGCCCTAGAGGCACCGGGGAGCTGTTTTTT	CASSPRGTGELFF
TRBV7-8	-	TRBJ1-5	TRBD1	TGTGCCAGCAGCTCACCGAGACAGGGGGAGAAGGGCAATCAGCCCCAGCATTTT	CASSSPRQGEKGNQPQHF
TRBV5-1	once	TRBJ1-1	TRBD1	TGCGCCAGCAGCTTGGGGCGGACAGGGGAGCATGGCACTGAAGCTTTCTTT	CASSLGRTGEHGTEAFF
TRBV18	-	TRBJ2-2	-	TGTGCCAGCTCATCACAGCACACCGGGGAGCTGTTTTTT	CASSSQHTGELFF
TRBV6-5	-	TRBJ2-1	TRBD2	TGTGCCAGCAGTTTTACCGGGACTACCCTCAATGAGCAGTTCTTC	CASSFTGTTLNEQFF
TRBV5-1	-	TRBJ2-3	TRBD2	TGCGCCAGCAGCCCGGGAGGGGTAGGGGATACGCAGTATTTT	CASSPGGVGDTQYF
TRBV19	-	TRBJ1-5	-	TGTGCCAGTAGTTGGGGGCTTTCACAGCCCCAGCATTTT	CASSWGLSQPQHF
TRBV18	-	TRBJ1-1	-	TGTGCCAGCTCACCAGCCGGGACACCCAACACTGAAGCTTTCTTT	CASSPAGTPNTEAFF
TRBV6-5	-	TRBJ2-7	-	TGTGCCAGCACCCTAAGGGTAGGGAGAGATGAGCAGTACTTC	CASTLRVGRDEQYF
TRBV4-1	once	TRBJ1-5	-	TGCGCCAGCAGCCAAGGGCACAATTCCGATGGCAATCAGCCCCAGCATTTT	CASSQGHNSDGNQPQHF
TRBV28	-	TRBJ1-3	-	TGTGCCACCATAGAAGGGGTTGGAAACACCATATATTTT	CATIEGVGNTIYF
TRBV6-5	-	TRBJ2-5	TRBD1	TGTGCCAGCAGTACGGGACAGGGCGAGACCCAGTACTTC	CASSTGQGETQYF